This passage covers 25 T cell receptor beta chains from one sample sequenced in a study of OX40 agonist ivuxolimab in advanced cancers. Repertoires were generated with immunoSEQ multiplex PCR, while TCRdb's copy carries only in-frame clones and drops some. Altogether roughly 59,000 clones are present, roughly 88% being singletons, with the ten largest covering approximately 5.4%. Sequenced material: CD4+ or CD8+ T cells sorted from blood, taken in a trial of the OX40 agonist ivuxolimab. The receptor set was obtained from an adult with an advanced solid tumor such as melanoma, head and neck, liver or kidney cancer.

The V and J genes are TRBV28 and TRBJ2-7; D unresolved. V was shortened by 2 bases and J by 2 bases, with 1 base between the two germline ends. The CDR3 covers 11 residues. Looked up from germline, CDR1 is MDHEN and CDR2 is SYDVKM. The CDR3 DNA sequence: TGTGCCAGCAGTTTAGCCTACGAGCAGTACTTC. It specifies CASSLAYEQYF.

The chain uses TRBV10-2 and TRBJ1-2, with D possibly matching TRBD1 (5 bases). This CDR3 is 14 amino acids long. The V gene's germline CDR1 is WSHSY and CDR2 SAAADI. V dropped 0 bases and J dropped 8 bases, with 13 bases sitting between them. The CDR3 bases are TGCGCCAGCAGTGAGTCGAGCAGGGCCCACGGCTACACCTTC. Encoded protein: CASSESSRAHGYTF.

This rearrangement joins TRBV5-1 to TRBJ1-2, with TRBD1 matching over 9 bases. Germline values: CDR1 SGHRS, CDR2 YFSETQ. The CDR3 extends over 17 amino acids. V gave up 0 bases and J gave up 4 bases; unmatched junction bases: 10. CDR3 DNA sequence: TGCGCCAGCAGCTTGGGTGACAGGGGGATAGGTGTCTATGGCTACACCTTC. It translates to CASSLGDRGIGVYGYTF.

The V call is TRBV27, the J call TRBJ2-2, with TRBD1 matching 10 bases. Trimming at V came to 3 bases and at J to 7 bases, leaving 8 bases not matched to a gene. The CDR3 contains 16 residues. Germline loops: CDR1 MNHEY, CDR2 SMNVEV (reference sequence). In nucleotides, the CDR3 is TGTGCCAGCAGTTTTTCCGGGACAGGGGTGGTCGGGGAGCTGTTTTTT. Translated, it gives CASSFSGTGVVGELFF.

This chain connects TRBV5-1 to TRBJ2-1; TRBD2 matches 10 bases. Germline lookup yields CDR1 SGHRS and CDR2 YFSETQ. The CDR3 has 17 residues. The trim removed 0 bases at V and 6 bases at J, leaving 9 bases unmatched. CDR3 coding DNA: TGCGCCAGCAGCTTGGCCCCCGTAGCGGGGGGAATCAATGAGCAGTTCTTC. It encodes CASSLAPVAGGINEQFF.

V and J are TRBV11-2 and TRBJ1-6, with TRBD1 matching 9 bases. V dropped 5 bases and J dropped 7; count of bases not matched to a gene: 9. In germline, CDR1 is SGHAT, CDR2 FQNNGV. CDR3 length equals 16 residues. CDR3 nucleotide sequence: TGTGCCAGCAGCCTTGACAGGGGGTTTACGAATTCACCCCTCCACTTT. It yields the protein CASSLDRGFTNSPLHF. Variable domain in full (rest from reference TRBV11-2 and TRBJ1-6): EAGVAQSPRYKIIEKRQSVAFWCNPISGHATLYWYQQILGQGPKLLIQFQNNGVVDDSQLPKDRFSAERLKGVDSTLKIQPAKLEDSAVYLCASSLDRGFTNSPLHFGNGTRLTVT.

This sequence joins TRBV30 and TRBJ1-1, with D possibly matching TRBD1 (5 bases). CDR1 and CDR2 from the germline V gene are GTSNPN and SVGIG (reference sequence). Trimming cost V 5 bases and J 0 bases, with 13 bases left between them. There are 14 residues in the CDR3. The DNA for the CDR3 is TGTGCCTGGCAAAGTGGGACTATGAACACTGAAGCTTTCTTT. Protein product: CAWQSGTMNTEAFF.

This chain uses TRBV6-5 with TRBJ1-3; weak D call: TRBD1 (5 bases). Germline CDR1 and CDR2: MNHEY and SVGAGI. The CDR3 loop spans 13 amino acids. The V gene lost 10 bases and the J gene lost 0 bases, with 10 bases spanning the gap. The CDR3 region is CATGTNSGNTIYF. DNA for the CDR3: TGTGCCACCGGGACCAACTCTGGAAACACCATATATTTT.

V usage is TRBV4-2 and J usage is TRBJ2-3; D is undetermined. The V and J ends lost 3 bases and 5 bases respectively, with 9 bases between them. The germline V gene has CDR1 LGHNA and CDR2 YNFKEQ. This CDR3 has 13 residues. The CDR3 loop reads CASSHRAEDTQYF. The CDR3 DNA is TGTGCCAGCAGCCATCGGGCCGAAGATACGCAGTATTTT.

This clone came up a few times. The chain combines TRBV7-9 with TRBJ2-7; TRBD1 agrees at 8 bases. Looked up from germline, CDR1 is SEHNR and CDR2 is FQNEAQ (reference sequence). The CDR3 contains 13 residues. V gave up 7 bases and J gave up 7 bases; unmatched junction bases: 9. CDR3 residues: CASTPGQAREQYF. The DNA of the CDR3 is TGTGCCAGCACCCCGGGACAGGCCAGGGAGCAGTACTTC.

The CDR3 sequence is CASSETRGNTIYF. The CDR3 DNA reads as TGTGCCAGTAGTGAAACACGGGGAAACACCATATATTTT. The rearrangement uses TRBV19 and TRBJ1-3; D unresolved. The CDR3 totals 13 residues. V lost 5 bases and J lost 4, with 9 bases in between. CDR1 and CDR2 from the germline V gene are LNHDA and SQIVND (reference sequence).

This chain uses TRBV28 with TRBJ1-1; D may be TRBD1 (5 bases). The V gene's germline CDR1 is MDHEN and CDR2 SYDVKM. This CDR3 has 15 residues. Trimming cost V 0 bases and J 5 bases, with 13 bases left between them. DNA for the CDR3: TGTGCCAGCAGTTTATGGCGGCAGGGTGGGACTGAAGCTTTCTTT. Translated: CASSLWRQGGTEAFF.

This chain uses TRBV7-8 with TRBJ1-2; D is unresolved. The V end was cut by 5 bases, the J end by 5 bases, with 18 bases between. This CDR3 spans 15 amino acids. Germline V lookup: CDR1 SGHVS, CDR2 FQNEAQ. CDR3 amino acids: CASSPMGSRSYGYTF. The CDR3 nucleotides read TGTGCCAGCAGCCCAATGGGCTCCCGTTCGTATGGCTACACCTTC.

The chain joins TRBV2 to TRBJ2-4; D may be TRBD1 (6 bases). The CDR3 length is 15 residues. V was shortened by 5 bases and J by 5 bases, with 16 bases between the two germline ends. Looked up from germline, CDR1 is SNHLY and CDR2 is FYNNEI. The CDR3 sequence is CASSQMGWTENIQYF. The DNA of the CDR3 is TGTGCCAGCAGTCAAATGGGTTGGACAGAAAACATTCAGTACTTC. Looking up the rest from reference TRBV2 and TRBJ2-4 gives the full variable domain: EPEVTQTPSHQVTQMGQEVILRCVPISNHLYFYWYRQILGQKVEFLVSFYNNEISEKSEIFDDQFSVERPDGSNFTLKIRSTKLEDSAMYFCASSQMGWTENIQYFGAGTRLSVL.

This chain connects TRBV7-2 to TRBJ2-2; D possibly corresponds to TRBD1 (5 bases). Trimming pared 3 bases from V and 3 bases from J, leaving 8 bases between. The germline CDR1 and CDR2 sequences are SGHTA and FQGNSA. This CDR3 region has 14 residues. The CDR3 DNA follows: TGTGCCAGCAGCTTTGTCAGGGACACCGGGGAGCTGTTTTTT. As protein: CASSFVRDTGELFF.

Comments on this clone: One end of the junction fails to match germline, which may point to a read error. CDR3 nucleotide sequence: TGTGCTAGCAGCTTAAGGTGGGGAACGAATGAAAAACTGTTTTTT. This codes for CASSLRWGTNEKLFF. The rearrangement links TRBV7-7 to TRBJ1-4; D not resolved. Germline lookup yields CDR1 SSHAT and CDR2 FNYEAQ (reference sequence). CDR3 length equals 15 residues. The full variable domain, with the rest looked up from reference TRBV7-7 and TRBJ1-4, is GAGVSQSPRYKVTKRGQDVTLRCDPISSHATLYWYQQALGQGPEFLTYFNYEAQPDKSGLPSDRFSAERPEGSISTLTIQRTEQRDSAMYRCASSLRWGTNEKLFFGSGTQLSVL.

The V and J genes are TRBV5-6 and TRBJ2-7; 8 bases align to TRBD2. The CDR3 covers 14 residues. Germline V lookup: CDR1 SGHDT, CDR2 YYEEEE. V shed 1 base and J 9 bases; nucleotides not matched to a gene: 9. Here the CDR3 DNA reads TGTGCCAGCAGCTTGTGGAGCGGGGGAATGGGGCAGTACTTC. Its translation: CASSLWSGGMGQYF.

This chain uses TRBV7-2 with TRBJ1-3; 7 bases are a match to TRBD1. Germline trimming cut 5 bases from V and 0 bases from J; bases unmatched to any gene: 1. CDR1 is SGHTA and CDR2 is FQGNSA in the germline V gene. The length of the CDR3 is 14 residues. CDR3 residues: CASSAGGSGNTIYF. As DNA, the CDR3 is TGTGCCAGCAGCGCAGGGGGCTCTGGAAACACCATATATTTT.

This chain uses TRBV5-1 with TRBJ1-2; no reliable D call. V lost 0 bases to trimming and J lost 7 bases, with 10 bases between them. CDR1 and CDR2 (germline): SGHRS, YFSETQ. The CDR3 covers 13 residues. The CDR3, as DNA: TGCGCCAGCAGCTTGGCCGGACTTGGTGGCTACACCTTC. Its protein is CASSLAGLGGYTF.

V is TRBV28 and J is TRBJ2-3; the match to TRBD2 covers 8 bases. The V gene end was trimmed by 7 bases and the J gene end by 4 bases; junction bases not matched to a gene: 4. Germline CDR1 and CDR2: MDHEN and SYDVKM. The CDR3 consists of 13 residues. The CDR3 region is CASNPGGPDTQYF. The CDR3, as DNA: TGTGCCAGCAATCCGGGAGGGCCAGATACGCAGTATTTT.

The sample holds one count of this clone. V is TRBV11-3 and J is TRBJ2-7; no definite D call. The V end lost 2 bases, the J end lost 7 bases, and 15 bases lay between the germline ends. The CDR3 totals 14 residues. Germline CDR1 and CDR2: SGHNT and YENEEA. CDR3 nucleotide sequence: TGTGCCAGCAGCTTAAGGTCAAAAGATGGGGAGCAGTACTTC. It specifies CASSLRSKDGEQYF.

This chain links TRBV2 with TRBJ1-6; D might be TRBD1 (5 bases). The germline V gene encodes CDR1 SNHLY and CDR2 FYNNEI. The CDR3 covers 15 residues. V lost 8 bases and J 3 bases, leaving 14 bases between the germline ends. CDR3 loop: CASGARGIYNSPLHF. CDR3 DNA sequence: TGTGCCAGCGGGGCCCGGGGTATCTATAATTCACCCCTCCACTTT.

Only one count was recorded for this clone. V usage is TRBV4-1 and J usage is TRBJ2-3, with 9 bases that match TRBD1. The CDR3 extends over 16 amino acids. Germline lookup yields CDR1 MGHRA and CDR2 YSYEKL. Trimming cost V 0 bases and J 5 bases; bases outside gene matches: 6. CDR3 in DNA: TGCGCCAGCAGCCAAGATCTCGGACAGGGGTTAGATACGCAGTATTTT. Its translation: CASSQDLGQGLDTQYF.

This clone was detected a few times. The V and J genes are TRBV19 and TRBJ1-2, with D possibly being TRBD1 (5 bases). The CDR3 loop spans 15 amino acids. Trimming removed 1 base at V and 2 bases at J, with 11 bases between. The germline gives CDR1 LNHDA, CDR2 SQIVND (reference sequence). CDR3 in DNA: TGTGCCAGTAGTATAGGGGGACCGAAAAACTATGGCTACACCTTC. It encodes CASSIGGPKNYGYTF. Based on the CDR3 plus reference TRBV19 and TRBJ1-2, the full variable domain is DGGITQSPKYLFRKEGQNVTLSCEQNLNHDAMYWYRQDPGQGLRLIYYSQIVNDFQKGDIAEGYSVSREKKESFPLTVTSAQKNPTAFYLCASSIGGPKNYGYTFGSGTRLTVV.

In regard to this clone: Other nucleotide sequences in the sample specify the same CDR3. J is TRBJ2-5 and V is TRBV20-1; D not certain. Trimming took 3 bases from V and 2 from J, leaving 4 bases between them. This CDR3 spans 11 amino acids. CDR1 is DFQATT, CDR2 SNEGSKA, per germline (reference sequence). This chain's CDR3 is CSASGQETQYF. The CDR3 DNA reads as TGCAGTGCTAGCGGACAAGAGACCCAGTACTTC.